This T cell receptor (beta chain) was sequenced during a study of shared clonotypes between healthy human individuals. Study-wide background: Two women and a few men aged 18 to 49 served as donors.

Notes on the study in general: Relative to clonotypes present in all four donors, those not shared had lower generation probabilities.

As defined, naive CD8 cells were CD45RO-negative and positively selected for CCR7, with terminally differentiated effector memory CD45RA+ cells excluded. Assay execution proceeded at the deep level. Sequenced by immunoSEQ multiplex PCR; TCRdb stores in-frame clones only, minus some. There are approximately 2,200,000 clones in the sample; approximately 94% occur only once, and 1.7% lies in the top ten. Of note for this clone: What it recognizes is unknown.

Germline V gene data show CDR1 as MNHEY and CDR2 as SMNVEV (reference sequence). The V and J ends lost 5 bases and 3 bases, in that order; junction bases with no gene match: 9. The CDR3 is made up of 15 amino acids. This receptor was identified in a man aged 18 to 30 in good health. Some clones in this sample may be carry-over from other donors' samples. The source material was naive CD8+ T cells from PBMCs. The rearrangement joins TRBV27 to TRBJ2-7; TRBD1 aligns across 8 bases. CDR3: CASSLGTGKLYEQYF. CDR3 DNA: TGTGCCAGCAGTCTAGGGACAGGAAAACTCTACGAGCAGTACTTC.